The rows below give T cell receptor beta chains drawn from one sample of a study of shared clonotypes between healthy human individuals. Generated by immunoSEQ multiplex PCR, the TCRdb table keeps only in-frame clones and is missing some. Of about 480,000 clones detected, approximately 79% appear once; the ten largest clones hold about an eighth. The specimen was PBMCs. These TCRs come from a woman aged 35 to 49 in good health. Some clones in this sample may be carry-over from other donors' samples. Both conserved end residues are trimmed from each CDR3.

v_call: TRBV7-2; cdr3_aa: ASSPQWGTEAF
v_call: TRBV11-3; cdr3_aa: ASSTRPGAGGPNEQF
v_call: TRBV9; cdr3_aa: ASRGPSNTGELF
v_call: TRBV5-8; cdr3_aa: ASSRGTSGSYEQY
v_call: TRBV10-2; cdr3_aa: ASATGAYNEQF
v_call: TRBV6-6; cdr3_aa: ASSTSRAETQY
v_call: TRBV5-4; cdr3_aa: ASRLDSYNEQF
v_call: TRBV18; cdr3_aa: ASSSPDRGNTEAF
v_call: TRBV9; cdr3_aa: ASSGVTETQY
v_call: TRBV19; cdr3_aa: ASSITATGANVLT
v_call: TRBV15; cdr3_aa: ATSRELGGPYEQY
v_call: TRBV2; cdr3_aa: ASSESSGYYEQY
v_call: TRBV28; cdr3_aa: ASSPRDPWGGYT
v_call: TRBV6-4; cdr3_aa: ASSDSEDGPANEQF
v_call: TRBV4-1; cdr3_aa: ASSQIQTASYEQY